The entry below describes one T cell receptor (beta chain). The antigen is undetermined. The sample originates from a study of siplizumab effects on memory and regulatory T cells. Study-level points and caveats: Proliferating siplizumab-culture Tregs lacked confirmation of suppressive function. Naive T cells appeared more diverse than memory cells and seemed to be major alloresponse contributors.

Every sample had approximately 100,000 of its TCR templates assayed. The protocol was immunoSEQ multiplex PCR, while the TCRdb copy is restricted to in-frame clones and leaves out a portion. There are 9,300 or so clones in the sample; about 72% occur only once, and about 68% lies in the top ten. Per the germline V gene, CDR1 is SGHDT and CDR2 is YYEEEE. The CDR3 has 14 amino acids. V lost 0 bases to trimming and J lost 3 bases, with 10 bases between them. This TCR derives from a human donor in good health. The chain uses TRBV5-6 and TRBJ2-7; no reliable D call. Sequenced: effector memory CD8+ T cells sorted from blood. Subset here: unstimulated CD8+ effector memory T cells. CDR3 nucleotide sequence: TGTGCCAGCAGCTTGGGTGGCGATTTCTACGAGCAGTACTTC. This gives the protein CASSLGGDFYEQYF. Variable domain in full (rest from reference TRBV5-6 and TRBJ2-7): DAGVTQSPTHLIKTRGQQVTLRCSPKSGHDTVSWYQQALGQGPQFIFQYYEEEERQRGNFPDRFSGHQFPNYSSELNVNALLLGDSALYLCASSLGGDFYEQYFGPGTRLTVT.